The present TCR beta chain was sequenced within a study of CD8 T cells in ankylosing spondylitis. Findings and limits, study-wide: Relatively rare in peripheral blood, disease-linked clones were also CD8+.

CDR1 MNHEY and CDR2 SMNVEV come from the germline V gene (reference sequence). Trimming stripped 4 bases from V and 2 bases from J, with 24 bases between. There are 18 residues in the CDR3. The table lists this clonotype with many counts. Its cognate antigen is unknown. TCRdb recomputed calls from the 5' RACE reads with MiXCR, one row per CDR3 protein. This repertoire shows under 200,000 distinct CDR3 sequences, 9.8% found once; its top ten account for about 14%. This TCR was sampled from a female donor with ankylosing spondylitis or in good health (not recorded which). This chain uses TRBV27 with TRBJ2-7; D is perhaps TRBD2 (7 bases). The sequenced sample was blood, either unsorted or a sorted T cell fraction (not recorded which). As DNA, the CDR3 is TGTGCCAGCAGTTCCCAGGCTAGCGGAGGGGGGGAGGCCTACGAGCAGTACTTC. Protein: CASSSQASGGGEAYEQYF.